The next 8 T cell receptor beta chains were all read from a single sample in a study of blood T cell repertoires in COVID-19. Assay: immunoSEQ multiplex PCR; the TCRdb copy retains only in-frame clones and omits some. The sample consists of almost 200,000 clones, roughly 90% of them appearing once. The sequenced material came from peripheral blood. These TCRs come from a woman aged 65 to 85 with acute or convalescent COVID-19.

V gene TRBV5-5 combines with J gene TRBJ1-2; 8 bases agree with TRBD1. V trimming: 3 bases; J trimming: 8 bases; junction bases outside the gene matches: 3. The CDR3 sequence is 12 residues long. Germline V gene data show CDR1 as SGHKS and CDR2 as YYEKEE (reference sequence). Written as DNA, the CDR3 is TGTGCCAGCAGCTCCAGGGGGCGGGGCTACACCTTC. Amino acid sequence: CASSSRGRGYTF.

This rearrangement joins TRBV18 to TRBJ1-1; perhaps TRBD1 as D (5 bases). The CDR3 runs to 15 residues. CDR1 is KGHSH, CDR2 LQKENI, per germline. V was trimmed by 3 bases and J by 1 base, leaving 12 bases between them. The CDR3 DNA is TGTGCCAGCTCACCGCGGATCGACAGGAACACTGAAGCTTTCTTT. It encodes CASSPRIDRNTEAFF.

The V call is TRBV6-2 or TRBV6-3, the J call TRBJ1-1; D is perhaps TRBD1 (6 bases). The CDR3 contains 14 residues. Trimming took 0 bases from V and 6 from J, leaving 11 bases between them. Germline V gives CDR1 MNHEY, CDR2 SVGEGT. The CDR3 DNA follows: TGTGCCAGCAGTTACTCGAGGAACAGGGCTGAAGCTTTCTTT. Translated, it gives CASSYSRNRAEAFF.

In DNA form, the CDR3 reads TGTGCCAGCAGTTTATACGGACAGGAGGAGGGCTACACCTTC. Its protein product is CASSLYGQEEGYTF. This rearrangement joins TRBV28 to TRBJ1-2; TRBD1 matches 7 bases. The junction had 7 bases not matched to a gene; V was cut back by 1 base and J by 8 bases. CDR1 MDHEN and CDR2 SYDVKM come from the germline V gene. The CDR3 extends over 14 amino acids.

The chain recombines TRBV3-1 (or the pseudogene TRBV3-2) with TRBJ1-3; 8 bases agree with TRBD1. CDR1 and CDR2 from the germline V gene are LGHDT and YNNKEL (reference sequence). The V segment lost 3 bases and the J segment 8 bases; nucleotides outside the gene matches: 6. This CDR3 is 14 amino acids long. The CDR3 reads CASSQRQGRDTIYF. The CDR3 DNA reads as TGTGCCAGCAGCCAGCGACAGGGGAGGGACACCATATATTTT.

The CDR3 nucleotides read TGTGCCAGCTCACCTGATAGCGGGATGGAGACCCAGTACTTC. Amino acids: CASSPDSGMETQYF. V usage is TRBV18 and J usage is TRBJ2-5; TRBD2 aligns across 8 bases. The ends lost 3 bases at V and 5 bases at J; junction bases unmatched: 5. CDR1 is KGHSH, CDR2 LQKENI, per germline. The CDR3 has 14 amino acids.

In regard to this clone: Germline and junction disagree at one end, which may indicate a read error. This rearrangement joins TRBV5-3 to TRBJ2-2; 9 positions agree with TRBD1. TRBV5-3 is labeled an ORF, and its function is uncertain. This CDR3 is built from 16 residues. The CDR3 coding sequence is TGTGCCAGAAGCTTGACTACAGGGGGCGGTCACCGGGGAGCTGTTTTT. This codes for CARSLTTGGGHRGAVF.

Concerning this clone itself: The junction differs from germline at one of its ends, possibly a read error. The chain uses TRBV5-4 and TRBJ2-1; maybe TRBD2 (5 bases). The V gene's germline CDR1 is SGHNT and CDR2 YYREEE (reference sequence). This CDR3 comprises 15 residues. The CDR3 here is CASRLEEFSYNEQFF. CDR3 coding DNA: TGTGCCAGCAGGTTGGAGGAGTTCTCCTACAATGAGCAGTTCTTC.